One and the same sample provided the 32 T cell receptor beta chains below, sequenced in a study of shared clonotypes between healthy human individuals. The assay was immunoSEQ multiplex PCR, and TCRdb's table has in-frame clones only and misses some. The sample has approximately 2.4 million clones; roughly 95% are singletons. Sequenced: naive CD4+ T cells sorted from blood. Stated subset: CD45RA+ positively selected. The receptors were gathered from a man aged 18 to 30 in good health.

Only one count was recorded for this clone. This chain uses TRBV6-6 with TRBJ1-6; D gene unclear. V was trimmed by 2 bases and J by 2 bases, leaving 10 bases between them. The CDR3 consists of 16 residues. Per germline, CDR1 MNHNY and CDR2 SVGAGI (reference sequence). The CDR3 DNA reads as TGTGCCAGCAGTTACAGGGCTCGGGCCTATAATTCACCCCTCCACTTT. Residues: CASSYRARAYNSPLHF.

The chain is built from TRBV29-1 and TRBJ1-1, with 9 bases fitting TRBD1. V was pared by 4 bases and J by 1 base, with 4 bases of the junction left unmatched. The CDR3 totals 14 residues. Per germline, CDR1 SQVTM and CDR2 ANQGSEA. CDR3 region: CSVGPGQGNTEAFF. The CDR3 nucleotides are TGCAGCGTTGGACCGGGACAGGGGAACACTGAAGCTTTCTTT.

The J gene is TRBJ2-7, the V gene TRBV15; 7 bases agree with TRBD1. The V gene end was trimmed by 0 bases and the J gene end by 4 bases; junction bases not matched to a gene: 6. Germline CDR1 LNHNV, CDR2 YYDKDF (reference sequence). The CDR3 is made up of 15 amino acids. CDR3 in amino acids: CATSREAQGKYEQYF. In nucleotides, the CDR3 is TGTGCCACCAGCAGAGAGGCACAGGGGAAATACGAGCAGTACTTC.

This clone has just one count. The V gene is TRBV30, the J gene TRBJ2-5; D unclear. The V end was cut by 7 bases, the J end by 0 bases, with 15 bases between. The CDR3 runs to 14 residues. Germline CDR1 and CDR2: GTSNPN and SVGIG (reference sequence). This chain's CDR3 is CASHLKPNQETQYF. CDR3 bases: TGTGCCTCCCATCTGAAGCCAAACCAAGAGACCCAGTACTTC.

This chain joins TRBV28 and TRBJ2-2, with 11 bases that match TRBD2. Looked up from germline, CDR1 is MDHEN and CDR2 is SYDVKM. The CDR3 runs 14 residues. V gave up 6 bases and J gave up 7 bases; unmatched junction bases: 4. The CDR3 protein is CASSTSGGGGELFF. Here the CDR3 DNA reads TGTGCCAGCAGCACTAGCGGGGGAGGCGGGGAGCTGTTTTTT.

This rearrangement joins TRBV10-3 to TRBJ2-7; a possible D gene is TRBD2 (6 bases). Germline V lookup: CDR1 ENHRY, CDR2 SYGVKD. V was pared by 2 bases and J by 3 bases, with 17 bases between. The CDR3 totals 16 residues. The DNA for the CDR3 is TGTGCCATCAGTGAGCCGACGGGGGACTTCTACTACGAGCAGTACTTC. This gives the protein CAISEPTGDFYYEQYF.

The chain combines TRBV13 with TRBJ2-2, with a tentative D call TRBD1 (6 bases). Trimming pared 10 bases from V and 0 bases from J, leaving 9 bases between. Germline V gene data show CDR1 as PRHDT and CDR2 as FYEKMQ (reference sequence). This CDR3 is 13 amino acids long. CDR3 nucleotides: TGTGCCACGACAGGTTCGAACACCGGGGAGCTGTTTTTT. This gives the protein CATTGSNTGELFF.

The rearrangement uses TRBV7-2 and TRBJ2-1; 14 nucleotides align to TRBD2. The V segment lost 1 base and the J segment 7 bases; nucleotides outside the gene matches: 6. Germline V gene data show CDR1 as SGHTA and CDR2 as FQGNSA. The CDR3 totals 17 residues. The CDR3, as DNA: TGTGCCAGCAGCTTAGGACTAGCGGGAGGGCCTGGGAATGAGCAGTTCTTC. It translates to CASSLGLAGGPGNEQFF.

The V gene is TRBV5-1, the J gene TRBJ2-5, with D maybe TRBD1 (5 bases). The CDR3 consists of 15 residues. V was cut by 0 bases and J by 1 base, with 10 bases left in between. Germline CDR1 reads SGHRS; CDR2 reads YFSETQ. The CDR3, as DNA: TGCGCCAGCAGCTTGGGGGGCCTCTTCCAAGAGACCCAGTACTTC. Amino acids: CASSLGGLFQETQYF.

As for this clone: Other DNA sequences in the same sample also yield this CDR3. The V and J genes are TRBV30 and TRBJ1-5; possible D gene TRBD1, 5 bases. From germline, CDR1 is GTSNPN and CDR2 SVGIG (reference sequence). The ends were cut back, 2 bases at V and 6 bases at J, with 11 bases in the middle. CDR3 size: 13 residues. The CDR3 here is CAWSPQGRQPQHF. The DNA of the CDR3 is TGTGCCTGGAGTCCCCAGGGTCGTCAGCCCCAGCATTTT.

For this clone: The sample contains more than one DNA sequence encoding this CDR3. The chain carries TRBV5-1 and TRBJ2-5; 11 bases line up with TRBD1. After removal of 0 bases from V and 4 bases from J, the junction contained 5 bases not matched to a gene. The CDR3 totals 16 residues. Germline V gene lookup returns CDR1 SGHRS and CDR2 YFSETQ. Here the CDR3 DNA reads TGCGCCAGCAGCTTGGCCGGGACAGGGGGGTCAGAGACCCAGTACTTC. Its protein product is CASSLAGTGGSETQYF.

The gene calls are TRBV5-4 and TRBJ2-3; 7 bases are a match to TRBD1. The J segment lost 0 bases and the V segment lost 4 bases, leaving 8 bases of the junction unmatched. Germline loops: CDR1 SGHNT, CDR2 YYREEE (reference sequence). The CDR3 is 16 amino acids. CDR3 in amino acids: CASSAGQAPSTDTQYF. CDR3 coding DNA: TGTGCCAGCAGCGCCGGACAGGCACCTAGCACAGATACGCAGTATTTT.

The chain couples TRBV6-6 to TRBJ1-1, with 7 bases fitting TRBD1. The trim removed 7 bases at V and 3 bases at J, leaving 11 bases unmatched. This CDR3 is 15 amino acids long. Germline-derived CDR1 and CDR2 are MNHNY and SVGAGI (reference sequence). The chain's CDR3 is CASKGQKGADTEAFF. In nucleotides, the CDR3 is TGTGCCAGCAAGGGACAAAAGGGGGCAGACACTGAAGCTTTCTTT.

The genes are TRBV4-1 and TRBJ2-7; 7 bases map to TRBD1. The length of the CDR3 is 15 residues. Trimming cost V 2 bases and J 3 bases; bases outside gene matches: 7. Germline values: CDR1 MGHRA, CDR2 YSYEKL. CDR3 sequence: CASSQIGTVSYEQYF. DNA for the CDR3: TGCGCCAGCAGCCAAATAGGGACAGTGAGCTACGAGCAGTACTTC.

This clone has just one count. The rearrangement uses TRBV6-5 and TRBJ2-2, with TRBD2 as a possible D gene (6 bases). Trimming removed 6 bases at V and 8 bases at J, with 10 bases between. Germline V gene lookup returns CDR1 MNHEY and CDR2 SVGAGI. CDR3 length: 12 residues. The CDR3 spells CASSRAGGELFF. CDR3 coding DNA: TGTGCCAGCAGCCGCGCGGGGGGGGAGCTGTTTTTT.

V and J are TRBV28 and TRBJ2-3, with 7 bases aligning to TRBD1. Germline CDR1 MDHEN, CDR2 SYDVKM. J was trimmed by 4 bases and V by 4 bases; bases with no gene match: 11. The CDR3 has 16 amino acids. The CDR3 loop reads CASSWGRGLEPDTQYF. CDR3 coding DNA: TGTGCCAGCAGTTGGGGTAGGGGGCTCGAACCAGATACGCAGTATTTT. Full variable domain (outside the CDR3, taken from reference TRBV28 and TRBJ2-3): DVKVTQSSRYLVKRTGEKVFLECVQDMDHENMFWYRQDPGLGLRLIYFSYDVKMKEKGDIPEGYSVSREKKERFSLILESASTNQTSMYLCASSWGRGLEPDTQYFGPGTRLTVL.

The chain combines TRBV4-1 with TRBJ1-2; 8 bases align to TRBD1. From germline, CDR1 is MGHRA and CDR2 YSYEKL. CDR3 length equals 14 residues. The V and J ends lost 4 bases and 7 bases, in that order; junction bases with no gene match: 8. The CDR3 coding sequence is TGCGCCAGCAGCCCTCGGACAGGGCTATTTGGCTACACCTTC. Encoded protein: CASSPRTGLFGYTF.

This clone is a singleton in its sample. At one end the junction does not follow the germline gene, possibly because of a read error. The chain uses TRBV7-7 and TRBJ2-5; perhaps TRBD1 as D (5 bases). In germline, CDR1 is SSHAT, CDR2 FNYEAQ (reference sequence). This CDR3 comprises 15 residues. DNA for the CDR3: TGTGCTAGCAGCTTAGGGGCGAAGGGTCAAGAGACCCAGTACTTC. This translates into CASSLGAKGQETQYF.

J is TRBJ1-1 and V is TRBV5-1, with D maybe TRBD1 (6 bases). This CDR3 contains 16 residues. Per germline, CDR1 SGHRS and CDR2 YFSETQ. V was trimmed by 3 bases and J by 0 bases, leaving 15 bases between them. CDR3 protein: CASSSRGQSMNTEAFF. In DNA, the CDR3 is TGCGCCAGCAGCTCCCGGGGGCAAAGCATGAACACTGAAGCTTTCTTT.

This sequence joins TRBV10-3 and TRBJ2-2; D remains unclear. CDR3 length: 10 residues. V shed 7 bases and J shed 5 bases, with 2 bases lying between them. Germline CDR1 ENHRY, CDR2 SYGVKD. Written as DNA, the CDR3 is TGTGCCATCATTACCGGGGAGCTGTTTTTT. Translated: CAIITGELFF.

The chain combines TRBV6-1 with TRBJ2-7; TRBD2 aligns across 7 bases. CDR3 size: 14 residues. The germline gives CDR1 MNHNS, CDR2 SASEGT. V lost 4 bases, J lost 6 bases, and 9 bases stayed unmatched. CDR3 protein: CASSVGGQSSEQYF. The CDR3 bases are TGTGCCAGCAGTGTGGGAGGGCAGTCAAGCGAGCAGTACTTC.

The J gene is TRBJ1-6, the V gene TRBV30; D unresolved. The CDR3 covers 14 residues. The germline V gene encodes CDR1 GTSNPN and CDR2 SVGIG (reference sequence). Trimming removed 3 bases at V and 5 bases at J, with 11 bases between. CDR3 nucleotides: TGTGCCTGGAGGAACGTTCCGCATAATTCACCCCTCCACTTT. Its translation is CAWRNVPHNSPLHF.

This rearrangement joins TRBV2 to TRBJ2-7, with D maybe TRBD2 (5 bases). Germline CDR1 SNHLY, CDR2 FYNNEI. The V and J ends lost 2 bases and 2 bases respectively, with 10 bases between them. The CDR3 is made up of 14 amino acids. The CDR3 sequence is CASSERSGTYEQYF. The CDR3 DNA reads TGTGCCAGCAGTGAAAGAAGCGGAACCTACGAGCAGTACTTC.

The chain carries TRBV5-1 and TRBJ1-2; perhaps TRBD1 as D (6 bases). The V gene's germline CDR1 is SGHRS and CDR2 YFSETQ. Trimming removed 4 bases from V and 0 bases from J, with 13 bases in between. The CDR3 contains 15 residues. The CDR3 here is CASSPGAGANYGYTF. The CDR3 region has the DNA TGCGCCAGCAGCCCGGGGGCAGGGGCTAACTATGGCTACACCTTC. The complete variable domain, with remaining parts taken from reference TRBV5-1 and TRBJ1-2, reads KAGVTQTPRYLIKTRGQQVTLSCSPISGHRSVSWYQQTPGQGLQFLFEYFSETQRNKGNFPGRFSGRQFSNSRSEMNVSTLELGDSALYLCASSPGAGANYGYTFGSGTRLTVV.

This chain connects TRBV29-1 to TRBJ2-1; D might be TRBD1 (5 bases). The CDR3 runs 12 residues. CDR1 is SQVTM and CDR2 is ANQGSEA in the germline V gene. Deletions cut 3 bases from V and 8 bases from J, with 11 bases between. Here the CDR3 reads CSVDTTVYEQFF. The CDR3 region has the DNA TGCAGCGTTGACACGACAGTCTATGAGCAGTTCTTC.

On this clone itself: At one of its ends the junction is not consistent with the germline gene, which may arise from a read error. The chain employs TRBV7-9 and TRBJ1-2; D is unresolved. This CDR3 spans 13 amino acids. CDR1 is SEHNR and CDR2 is FQNEAQ in the germline V gene (reference sequence). Written as DNA, the CDR3 is TGTGCCAGCAGCTACCAGGAGGGATCTGGCTACATCTTC. Translating gives CASSYQEGSGYIF.

In its sample, this clone was seen a few times. This sample also contains other DNA sequences that code for the same CDR3. The rearrangement joins TRBV18 to TRBJ1-6, with a possible D match to TRBD1 (5 bases). CDR1 is KGHSH and CDR2 is LQKENI in the germline V gene. Trimming took off 3 bases at V and 7 bases at J, with 7 bases between the two ends. The CDR3 runs 13 residues. Here the CDR3 reads CASSPDRNSPLHF. In nucleotides, the CDR3 is TGTGCCAGCTCACCCGACAGAAATTCACCCCTCCACTTT.

The rearrangement uses TRBV6-5 and TRBJ2-4, with no clear D. Trimming pared 3 bases from V and 5 bases from J, leaving 2 bases between. The CDR3 has 11 amino acids. The germline V gene has CDR1 MNHEY and CDR2 SVGAGI. The CDR3 loop is CASSYENIQYF. In nucleotides, the CDR3 is TGTGCCAGCAGTTATGAAAACATTCAGTACTTC.

This chain connects TRBV5-4 to TRBJ1-2, with D maybe TRBD1 (6 bases). V was clipped by 1 base and J by 5 bases, with 12 bases between them. The CDR3 sequence is 14 residues long. The germline V gene has CDR1 SGHNT and CDR2 YYREEE (reference sequence). The CDR3 is CASSLMQGSYGYTF. As DNA, the CDR3 is TGTGCCAGCAGCTTGATGCAGGGGTCTTATGGCTACACCTTC. Full variable domain (outside the CDR3, taken from reference TRBV5-4 and TRBJ1-2): ETGVTQSPTHLIKTRGQQVTLRCSSQSGHNTVSWYQQALGQGPQFIFQYYREEENGRGNFPPRFSGLQFPNYSSELNVNALELDDSALYLCASSLMQGSYGYTFGSGTRLTVV.

The chain has TRBV11-2 and TRBJ1-5; possible D gene TRBD1, 5 bases. The CDR3 extends over 16 amino acids. Germline V CDR1 and CDR2: SGHAT, FQNNGV. V was trimmed by 5 bases and J by 2 bases, leaving 16 bases between them. CDR3 sequence (DNA): TGTGCCAGCAGCCCCCAGGGCCCGGGGGGCAATCAGCCCCAGCATTTT. This sequence encodes CASSPQGPGGNQPQHF.

Remarks on this clone: Other nucleotide sequences from this sample produce the same CDR3. V gene TRBV4-1 combines with J gene TRBJ2-7; no reliable D call. Trimming removed 0 bases at V and 0 bases at J, with 9 bases between. The CDR3 contains 15 residues. Germline V gives CDR1 MGHRA, CDR2 YSYEKL. CDR3 coding DNA: TGCGCCAGCAGCCAAGATTGGGATAGCTCCTACGAGCAGTACTTC. Its protein product is CASSQDWDSSYEQYF.

This clone came up a few times. V is TRBV2 and J is TRBJ1-1; D is undetermined. Trimming shortened V by 9 bases and J by 1 base, and 12 bases separated the two germline ends. Germline V gene lookup returns CDR1 SNHLY and CDR2 FYNNEI. This CDR3 spans 13 amino acids. The DNA of the CDR3 is TGTGCCAGTATACTAGAGGGGAACACTGAAGCTTTCTTT. Encoded protein: CASILEGNTEAFF.